This T cell receptor beta chain stems from a study of T cells in Graves' hyperthyroidism and ophthalmopathy. As for the study in general: Peripheral blood was secured at the point of initial diagnosis, before any treatment.

Study-wide results and limits: From stable hyperthyroidism, ophthalmopathy was separated by a 13 V-J model. Ophthalmopathy was predicted by the model a median of approximately 6.6 months ahead of onset.

Amplified TCR beta CDR3 regions derived from RNA transcripts. First-round RT-PCR of the TCR CDR3 relied on the HTBI primer set. MiXCR, applied by TCRdb to the multiplex PCR reads, yields one record per CDR3 protein. The repertoire includes about 510,000 distinct CDR3 sequences, less than 15% of them detected once, and over 11% sits in the top ten. Note on this clonotype: What it binds is not known.

V was trimmed by 0 bases and J by 2 bases, leaving 5 bases between them. The CDR3 totals 14 residues. CDR1 and CDR2 (germline): MGHRA, YSYEKL. Fresh peripheral blood, 8 to 10 ml, was the source of the PBMCs. The TCR was taken from a woman aged 35 to 49 with Graves' hyperthyroidism. The specimen sequenced was blood. This sequence joins TRBV4-1 and TRBJ2-1; D is uncertain. The DNA for the CDR3 is TGCGCCAGCAGCCAAGACCGGACCTACAATGAGCAGTTCTTC. Its protein is CASSQDRTYNEQFF.